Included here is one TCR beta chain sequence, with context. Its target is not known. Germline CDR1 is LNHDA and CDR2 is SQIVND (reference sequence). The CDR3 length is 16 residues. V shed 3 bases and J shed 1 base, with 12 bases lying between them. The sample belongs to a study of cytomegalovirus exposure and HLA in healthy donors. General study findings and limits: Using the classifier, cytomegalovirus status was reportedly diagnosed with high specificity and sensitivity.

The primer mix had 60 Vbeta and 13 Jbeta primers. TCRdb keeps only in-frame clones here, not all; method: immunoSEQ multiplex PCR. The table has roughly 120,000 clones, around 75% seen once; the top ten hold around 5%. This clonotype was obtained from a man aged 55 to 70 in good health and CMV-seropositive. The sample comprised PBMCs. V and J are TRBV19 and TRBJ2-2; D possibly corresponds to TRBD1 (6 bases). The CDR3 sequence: CASSMGLQGNTGELFF. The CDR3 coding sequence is TGTGCCAGTAGTATGGGGTTACAGGGGAACACCGGGGAGCTGTTTTTT.